Following are 6 T cell receptor beta chains from one sample sequenced in a study of blood T cell repertoires in COVID-19. TCRdb keeps only in-frame clones here, not all; method: immunoSEQ multiplex PCR. The sample records about 110,000 clones, roughly 75% being singletons. Material for sequencing was peripheral blood. These receptors were collected from a human donor in a cohort sampled during active or convalescent COVID-19.

This clone came up once. The V call is TRBV5-1, the J call TRBJ2-1; D is possibly TRBD2 (5 bases). Germline CDR1 and CDR2: SGHRS and YFSETQ. The CDR3 is 16 residues long. Trimming left V 4 bases short and J 0 bases short, with 14 bases between. The CDR3 here is CASSPLVDSSYNEQFF. The CDR3 nucleotides read TGCGCCAGCAGCCCCCTCGTGGACTCCTCCTACAATGAGCAGTTCTTC. Filled out from reference TRBV5-1 and TRBJ2-1, the complete variable domain reads KAGVTQTPRYLIKTRGQQVTLSCSPISGHRSVSWYQQTPGQGLQFLFEYFSETQRNKGNFPGRFSGRQFSNSRSEMNVSTLELGDSALYLCASSPLVDSSYNEQFFGPGTRLTVL.

The V call is TRBV7-8, the J call TRBJ2-7; D gene unclear. Trimming shortened V by 5 bases and J by 2 bases, and 16 bases separated the two germline ends. The CDR3 extends over 15 amino acids. Germline loops: CDR1 SGHVS, CDR2 FQNEAQ. The CDR3 loop is CASSPEAAITYEQYF. CDR3 DNA: TGTGCCAGCAGCCCCGAGGCTGCAATTACCTACGAGCAGTACTTC. The variable domain in full, completed from reference TRBV7-8 and TRBJ2-7, reads GAGVSQSPRYKVAKRGQDVALRCDPISGHVSLFWYQQALGQGPEFLTYFQNEAQLDKSGLPSDRFFAERPEGSVSTLKIQRTQQEDSAVYLCASSPEAAITYEQYFGPGTRLTVT.

The CDR3 loop is CASSFYRGTSYEQYF. CDR3 DNA: TGTGCCAGCAGTTTCTACAGGGGTACTTCCTACGAGCAGTACTTC. This rearrangement joins TRBV27 to TRBJ2-7; 7 bases are shared with TRBD1. Trimming cost V 3 bases and J 1 base; bases outside gene matches: 6. The CDR3 covers 15 residues. Germline-derived CDR1 and CDR2 are MNHEY and SMNVEV (reference sequence).

The chain recombines TRBV5-5 with TRBJ1-5; TRBD1 is a possible D gene (5 bases). CDR1 and CDR2 (germline): SGHKS, YYEKEE (reference sequence). Trimming removed 4 bases at V and 2 bases at J, with 19 bases between. The CDR3 sequence is 17 residues long. The CDR3, as DNA: TGTGCCAGCAGCCCCCGGGGAGGGGTGGGAGGCAATCAGCCCCAGCATTTT. Amino acids: CASSPRGGVGGNQPQHF.

This rearrangement joins TRBV7-3 to TRBJ1-2; D unclear. The CDR3 is made up of 13 amino acids. Germline-derived CDR1 and CDR2 are SGHTA and FQGTGA. The germline V and J ends were trimmed by 1 base and 7 bases, with 10 bases remaining between them. The CDR3 spells CASSLSQSAGYTF. The CDR3 nucleotides are TGTGCCAGCAGCTTAAGCCAGTCTGCTGGCTACACCTTC.

V and J are TRBV18 and TRBJ2-2; no definite D call. Trimming shortened V by 4 bases and J by 4 bases, and 19 bases separated the two germline ends. The germline CDR1 and CDR2 sequences are KGHSH and LQKENI. The CDR3 totals 17 residues. CDR3 DNA sequence: TGTGCCAGCTCACTAACCGCTGGAACTATCACCACCGGGGAGCTGTTTTTT. Protein: CASSLTAGTITTGELFF.